The 11 T cell receptor beta chains listed next were all sequenced from one sample in a study of T cell responses to AZD1222 COVID-19 vaccine (dated by TCRdb to the early 2020s). According to the study, the label for this sample's time point signals: baseline before first vaccination. Libraries came from the immunoSEQ multiplex PCR assay. TCRdb holds this immuneACCESS table with in-frame rearrangements only. Some clones are missing; in checked studies, unresolved V genes explain under half, and the rest has no known cause. For this sample there are approximately 110,000 clones; just under 95% appear just once. 2% to 2.5% of the sample is held by the ten biggest clonotypes. Specimen: peripheral blood, collected on day 0 of AZD1222 vaccination. The receptors were sampled from an adult in good health.

This chain links TRBV11-1 with TRBJ1-2, with 7 positions matching TRBD1. Germline values: CDR1 SGHAT, CDR2 FQDESV (reference sequence). The CDR3 runs 15 residues. Trimming cost V 5 bases and J 4 bases; bases outside gene matches: 10. The CDR3 protein is CASSAQTGLVYGYTF. CDR3 DNA sequence: TGTGCCAGCAGCGCCCAGACAGGGCTCGTCTATGGCTACACCTTC.

The V call is TRBV12-3 or TRBV12-4, the J call TRBJ1-1; 7 nucleotides match TRBD1. Unmatched junction bases numbered 4, after V lost 6 bases and J lost 3 bases. CDR3 length: 13 residues. The CDR3: CASSRDSYTEAFF. The CDR3 region has the DNA TGTGCCAGCAGCCGGGACAGCTACACTGAAGCTTTCTTT.

V is TRBV7-2 and J is TRBJ1-2; D is uncertain. V was shortened by 5 bases and J by 5 bases, with 6 bases between the two germline ends. The germline CDR1 and CDR2 sequences are SGHTA and FQGNSA. The CDR3 has 11 amino acids. CDR3 amino acids: CASSLHYGYTF. The CDR3 DNA is TGTGCCAGCAGCCTCCATTATGGCTACACCTTC.

The rearrangement joins TRBV5-8 to TRBJ1-4; 8 bases are a match to TRBD1. The CDR3 covers 14 residues. V lost 2 bases, J lost 8 bases, and 5 bases stayed unmatched. From germline, CDR1 is SGHTS and CDR2 YDEGEE. CDR3: CASSFGQGHEKLFF. The DNA of the CDR3 is TGTGCCAGCAGCTTTGGACAGGGTCACGAAAAACTGTTTTTT.

V and J are TRBV5-6 and TRBJ2-4, with a weak D call TRBD1 (5 bases). The germline V gene has CDR1 SGHDT and CDR2 YYEEEE. The V end lost 4 bases, the J end lost 6 bases, and 8 bases lay between the germline ends. The CDR3 runs 12 residues. The CDR3 region is CASSPRGNIQYF. Here the CDR3 DNA reads TGTGCCAGCAGCCCAAGGGGAAACATTCAGTACTTC.

V usage is TRBV5-1 and J usage is TRBJ2-3; 8 bases fit TRBD2. The CDR3 is 15 amino acids. Germline V gene sequence: CDR1 SGHRS, CDR2 YFSETQ. Unmatched junction bases numbered 9, after V lost 6 bases and J lost 3 bases. The CDR3 reads CASTTSGGGTDTQYF. The CDR3 coding sequence is TGCGCCAGCACCACAAGCGGGGGAGGGACAGATACGCAGTATTTT.

The chain joins TRBV7-9 to TRBJ1-5; TRBD1 agrees at 9 bases. The CDR3 runs to 13 residues. The V and J ends lost 8 bases and 6 bases, in that order; junction bases with no gene match: 5. CDR1 is SEHNR and CDR2 is FQNEAQ in the germline V gene (reference sequence). CDR3 protein: CASATGGGQPQHF. In nucleotides, the CDR3 is TGTGCCAGCGCAACAGGGGGCGGTCAGCCCCAGCATTTT.

This chain uses TRBV2 with TRBJ2-7, with D unresolved. The V gene lost 9 bases and the J gene lost 2 bases, with 8 bases spanning the gap. Germline-derived CDR1 and CDR2 are SNHLY and FYNNEI. The CDR3 is made up of 11 amino acids. CDR3 sequence reads: CASFFPYEQYF. CDR3 in DNA: TGTGCCAGTTTCTTTCCCTACGAGCAGTACTTC.

CDR3 in DNA: TGTGCCAGCAGCCCTCAGGTAGCGAACACCGGGGAGCTGTTTTTT. Amino acids: CASSPQVANTGELFF. The V call is TRBV3-1 (or the pseudogene TRBV3-2), the J call TRBJ2-2, with no clear D. Germline V gene data show CDR1 as LGHDT and CDR2 as YNNKEL (reference sequence). The V gene lost 4 bases and the J gene lost 0 bases, with 9 bases spanning the gap. The CDR3 length is 15 residues.

The chain is built from TRBV7-2 and TRBJ1-2, with D possibly TRBD1 on 5 matching bases. Trimming cost V 1 base and J 8 bases, with 17 bases left between them. The CDR3 totals 15 residues. From germline, CDR1 is SGHTA and CDR2 FQGNSA. Here the CDR3 DNA reads TGTGCCAGCAGCTTAGTTTCGGGCAGGGAAGAAGGCTACACCTTC. As protein: CASSLVSGREEGYTF.

This chain links TRBV6-5 with TRBJ2-1, with TRBD2 identical over 8 bases. Trimming cost V 6 bases and J 0 bases; bases outside gene matches: 4. Germline V gene data show CDR1 as MNHEY and CDR2 as SVGAGI. This CDR3 has 15 residues. DNA for the CDR3: TGTGCCAGCAGCATCGCGGGGGGCTCCTACAATGAGCAGTTCTTC. Its protein product is CASSIAGGSYNEQFF.